Listed below are T cell receptor beta chains from one sample, sequenced in a study of beta chain features in type 1 diabetes. Some clones are missing from TCRdb's copy, which holds only in-frame ones; the method was immunoSEQ multiplex PCR. Of 200,000 to 250,000 clones listed, approximately 15% are singletons. Sequenced: naive CD4+ T cells from blood. Receptor source: a man aged 25 to 45 with type 1 diabetes. CDR3s include the opening cysteine and the closing phenylalanine or tryptophan. The D gene is left open where the match is weak. Some rows mark clone size as missing; the rest say once, few, many or name a class of expanded clone.

TRBJ1-1 - - TRBV5-1 TGCGCCAGCAGCTTTTTGGGCAAAACGAACACTGAAGCTTTCTTT CASSFLGKTNTEAFF
TRBJ2-3 few - TRBV6-6 TGTGCCAGCAGTTACTCCCAAGATACGCAGTATTTT CASSYSQDTQYF
TRBJ1-1 few TRBD1 TRBV6-1 TGTGCCAGCAGTGAAGCGGTAGGGGGCAAGACTGAAGCTTTCTTT CASSEAVGGKTEAFF
TRBJ2-5 few TRBD2 TRBV5-6 TGTGCCAGCAGCCGAGCAACGACGGGGGGCCAAGAGACCCAGTACTTC CASSRATTGGQETQYF
TRBJ2-7 - TRBD1 TRBV2 TGTGCCAGCAGTAAGACAGGGTGGAACTACGAGCAGTACTTC CASSKTGWNYEQYF
TRBJ2-5 few TRBD1 TRBV6-5 TGTGCCAGCAGTGCTAGGACAGGAGAGACCCAGTACTTC CASSARTGETQYF
TRBJ2-3 - TRBD2 TRBV11-2 TGTGCCAGCAGCCCCCGGACTAGCCTGTTTCCTACGCAGTATTTT CASSPRTSLFPTQYF
TRBJ2-3 - TRBD2 TRBV11-2 TGTGCCAGCAGACCTAGCGGGAGGACCACAGATACGCAGTATTTT CASRPSGRTTDTQYF
TRBJ2-5 few - TRBV29-1 TGCAGCGTTGAGCGCGGGACTCGTGGGACCCAGTACTTC CSVERGTRGTQYF
TRBJ2-7 - - TRBV19 TGTGCCAGTAGTATCAACATCGCGGGGTACGAGCAGTACTTC CASSINIAGYEQYF
TRBJ1-1 - TRBD1 TRBV7-9 TGTGCCAGCAGCCCCGGGACAGGTTTCCCCGGCGGAGCTTTCTTT CASSPGTGFPGGAFF
TRBJ2-3 - TRBD2 TRBV4-1 TGCGCCAGCAGCCAGCAAGGGCTAGCGGGAGGTCCCGATACGCAGTATTTT CASSQQGLAGGPDTQYF
TRBJ1-1 few TRBD1 TRBV30 TGTGCCTGGGGCAGGGGGATCACTGAAGCTTTCTTT CAWGRGITEAFF
TRBJ2-7 few TRBD1 TRBV5-1 TGCGCCAGCAGCCAAGGACAGGCGTCAGAGCAGTACTTC CASSQGQASEQYF
TRBJ2-5 - TRBD2 TRBV6-5 TGTGCCAGCAGTTACTCTTCCCCGACTAGCGGGGAGACCCAGTACTTC CASSYSSPTSGETQYF
TRBJ2-7 few TRBD1 TRBV5-1 TGCGCCAGCAGCGCGGACAGGGACCTTTACGAGCAGTACTTC CASSADRDLYEQYF
TRBJ2-1 - - TRBV5-1 TGCGCCAGCAGCTTGGAGCCGAGCTCCTACAATGAGCAGTTCTTC CASSLEPSSYNEQFF
TRBJ2-6 few - TRBV2 TGTGCCAGCAGTGGCGCTGGGGCCAACGTCCTGACTTTC CASSGAGANVLTF
TRBJ2-7 - TRBD2 TRBV29-1 TGCAGCGCCGGAGGGACTACCTACGAGCAGTACTTC CSAGGTTYEQYF
TRBJ2-3 few - TRBV5-4 TGTGCCAGCAGCTTGGTGGGTGGAGAGAAAACAGATACGCAGTATTTT CASSLVGGEKTDTQYF
TRBJ2-2 - TRBD2 TRBV30 TGTGCCTGGAGTCCCTTAGCGGGAACCGACACCGGGGAGCTGTTTTTT CAWSPLAGTDTGELFF
TRBJ1-2 - TRBD1 TRBV4-1 TGCGCCAGCAGCCACCATGGACAGGGGAGGGGAGATCTATATGGCTACACCTTC CASSHHGQGRGDLYGYTF
TRBJ2-1 - - TRBV18 TGTGCCAGCTCACCGGGGAACAGGGTTATAGATGAGCAGTTCTTC CASSPGNRVIDEQFF
TRBJ2-7 few - TRBV11-2 TGTGCCAGCAGCTTTCAGGGCACGTACGAGCAGTACTTC CASSFQGTYEQYF
TRBJ2-7 few - TRBV6-6 TGTGCCAGCAGTCCCCGGAGCGGCGAGCAGTACTTC CASSPRSGEQYF
TRBJ1-1 - - TRBV5-1 TGCGCCAGCAGCAGACAGTCGGCGAACACTGAAGCTTTCTTT CASSRQSANTEAFF
TRBJ2-2 - TRBD1 TRBV25-1 TGTGCCAGCAGCCGGACAGGGGTTAGCGGGGAGCTGTTTTTT CASSRTGVSGELFF
TRBJ2-7 once TRBD2 TRBV5-6 TGTGCCAGCAGCTTGGGTGGGAGGGCCTACGAGCAGTACTTC CASSLGGRAYEQYF
TRBJ1-2 few TRBD1 TRBV29-1 TGCAGCGCTTCGGACAGGGGGACCCCTGGAGGCTACACCTTC CSASDRGTPGGYTF
TRBJ1-2 - - TRBV29-1 TGCAGCGTTGAAGAGGACAGTTTGGGGAACTATGGCTACACCTTC CSVEEDSLGNYGYTF
TRBJ1-3 - - TRBV27 TGTGCCAGCAGTTCCCATTCTGGAAACACCATATATTTT CASSSHSGNTIYF
TRBJ2-1 few - TRBV6-5 TGTGCCAGCGGGGAGATAGGAGGTAGGCAGTTCTTC CASGEIGGRQFF
TRBJ2-1 - TRBD2 TRBV7-6 TGTGCCAGCAGCAACGGACTAGCGGGGGCTCGGAATGAGCAGTTCTTC CASSNGLAGARNEQFF
TRBJ1-2 - TRBD1 TRBV6-5 TGTGCCAGCAGTTACCGACAGGGGAACTATGGCTACACCTTC CASSYRQGNYGYTF
TRBJ2-7 few TRBD1 TRBV5-1 TGCGCCAGCAGCTGGGATCATGGACAGGCGAGCTCCTACGAGCAGTACTTC CASSWDHGQASSYEQYF
TRBJ1-4 few - TRBV30 TGTGCCTGGAGTCCCGCCACAGGTTTGGGAAAACTGTTTTTT CAWSPATGLGKLFF
TRBJ2-3 - TRBD2 TRBV14 TGTGCCAGCAGCCAACGTACTAGCGGGGGGTCAGATACGCAGTATTTT CASSQRTSGGSDTQYF
TRBJ2-5 - TRBD2 TRBV6-1 TGTGCCAGCAGTGAAGTGGGAGGGACGCAAGAGACCCAGTACTTC CASSEVGGTQETQYF
TRBJ2-3 few - TRBV25-1 TGTGCCAGCAGTGTTGGTGGCACCACAGATACGCAGTATTTT CASSVGGTTDTQYF
TRBJ2-3 few - TRBV5-6 TGTGCCAGCAGCTTCCGCGGGACTAGCACAGATACGCAGTATTTT CASSFRGTSTDTQYF
TRBJ2-2 - TRBD2 TRBV4-2 TGTGCCAGCAGCCAAGATAAGGGACTAGCGGGGGGACTGACCGGGGAGCTGTTTTTT CASSQDKGLAGGLTGELFF
TRBJ1-2 few - TRBV5-4 TGTGCCAGCAGCCCTGGTAGCAGGGAGGGCCTTCGTGGCTACACCTTC CASSPGSREGLRGYTF
TRBJ2-5 few - TRBV4-2 TGTGCCAGCAGCCAAGATCGACTGGCTTTTTCCCAGTACTTC CASSQDRLAFSQYF
TRBJ2-3 - - TRBV30 TGTGCCTGGGGGCGGGGCGGAGTGGATACGCAGTATTTT CAWGRGGVDTQYF
TRBJ2-5 few TRBD2 TRBV7-2 TGTGCCAGCGGGACTAGCGGGAGCGTCGGACAAGAGACCCAGTACTTC CASGTSGSVGQETQYF
TRBJ1-1 few - TRBV5-1 TGCGCCAGCAGCTTGGCACAGGGCCGAACTGAAGCTTTCTTT CASSLAQGRTEAFF
TRBJ2-7 few - TRBV28 TGTGCCAGCAGTTTGGGCACAGCCTACGAGCAGTACTTC CASSLGTAYEQYF
TRBJ2-7 - TRBD2 TRBV7-2 TGTGCCAACCGATTAGCGGGAGGCAACGAGCAGTACTTC CANRLAGGNEQYF
TRBJ1-2 few - TRBV5-1 TGCGCCAGCAGCTTGGAAGCCTCTAACTATGGCTACACCTTC CASSLEASNYGYTF
TRBJ2-5 few - TRBV29-1 TGCAGCGTTGAAGAACGGACAGACCAAGAGACCCAGTACTTC CSVEERTDQETQYF
TRBJ1-4 - TRBD1 TRBV11-2 TGTGCCAGCAGCCCGACAGGGGTTGGTGAAAAACTGTTTTTT CASSPTGVGEKLFF
TRBJ2-3 few TRBD2 TRBV14 TGTGCCAGCAGCCCGCGACTAGCGGGGCCAGATACGCAGTATTTT CASSPRLAGPDTQYF
TRBJ1-2 - - TRBV13 TGTGCCAGCCGCCGGGCGGGGGGCGGGGGCTATGGCTACACCTTC CASRRAGGGGYGYTF